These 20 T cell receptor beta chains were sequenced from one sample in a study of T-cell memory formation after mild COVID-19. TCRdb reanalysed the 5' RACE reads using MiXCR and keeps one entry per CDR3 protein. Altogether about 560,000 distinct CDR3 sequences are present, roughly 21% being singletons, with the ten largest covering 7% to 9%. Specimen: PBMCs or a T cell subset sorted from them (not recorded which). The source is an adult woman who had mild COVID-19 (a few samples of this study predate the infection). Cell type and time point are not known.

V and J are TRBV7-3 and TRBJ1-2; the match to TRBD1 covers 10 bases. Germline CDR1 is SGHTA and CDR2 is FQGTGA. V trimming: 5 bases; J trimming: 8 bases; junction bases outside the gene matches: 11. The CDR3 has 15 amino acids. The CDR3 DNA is TGTGCCAGCAGCGCGTCCGGGACAGGGGTTATAGGCTACACCTTC. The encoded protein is CASSASGTGVIGYTF.

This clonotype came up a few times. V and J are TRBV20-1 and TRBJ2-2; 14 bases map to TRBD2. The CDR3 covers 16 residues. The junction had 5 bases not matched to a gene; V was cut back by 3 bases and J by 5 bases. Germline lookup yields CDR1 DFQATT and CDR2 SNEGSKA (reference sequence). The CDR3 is CSARGTSGSRTGELFF. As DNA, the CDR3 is TGCAGTGCTAGGGGGACTAGCGGGAGTCGGACCGGGGAGCTGTTTTTT.

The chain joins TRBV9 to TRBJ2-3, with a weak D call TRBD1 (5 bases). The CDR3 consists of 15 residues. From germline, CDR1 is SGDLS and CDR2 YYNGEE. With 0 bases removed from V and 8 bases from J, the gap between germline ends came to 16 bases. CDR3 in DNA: TGTGCCAGCAGCGTAGATCGGCAGGGCAGGAGTACGCAGTATTTT. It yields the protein CASSVDRQGRSTQYF.

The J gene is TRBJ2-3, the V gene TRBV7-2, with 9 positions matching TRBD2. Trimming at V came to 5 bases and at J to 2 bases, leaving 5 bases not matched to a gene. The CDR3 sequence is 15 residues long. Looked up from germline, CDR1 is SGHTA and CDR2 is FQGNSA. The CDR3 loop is CASSLSGGFTDTQYF. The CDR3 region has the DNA TGTGCCAGCAGCCTAAGCGGGGGGTTCACAGATACGCAGTATTTT.

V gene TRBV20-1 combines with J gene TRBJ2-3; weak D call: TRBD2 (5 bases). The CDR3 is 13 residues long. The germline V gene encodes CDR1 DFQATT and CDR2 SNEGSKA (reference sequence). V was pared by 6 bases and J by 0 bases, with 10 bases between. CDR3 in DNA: TGCAGTGCCCGGAGGTCTAGCACAGATACGCAGTATTTT. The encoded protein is CSARRSSTDTQYF.

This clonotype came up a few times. In nucleotides, the CDR3 is TGTGCCAGCAGCCGGATGGGGACTAGCGGCTACGAGCAGTACTTC. Translating gives CASSRMGTSGYEQYF. The genes are TRBV14 and TRBJ2-7; 11 bases are a match to TRBD2. The CDR3 spans 15 residues. Germline loops: CDR1 SGHDN, CDR2 FVKESK. The ends lost 4 bases at V and 3 bases at J; junction bases unmatched: 5.

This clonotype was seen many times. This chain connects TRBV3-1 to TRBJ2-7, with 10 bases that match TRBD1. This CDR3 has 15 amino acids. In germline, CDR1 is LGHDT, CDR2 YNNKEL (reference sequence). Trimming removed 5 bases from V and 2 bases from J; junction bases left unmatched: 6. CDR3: CASSETGTGAYEQYF. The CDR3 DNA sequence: TGTGCCAGCAGCGAAACCGGGACAGGGGCCTACGAGCAGTACTTC.

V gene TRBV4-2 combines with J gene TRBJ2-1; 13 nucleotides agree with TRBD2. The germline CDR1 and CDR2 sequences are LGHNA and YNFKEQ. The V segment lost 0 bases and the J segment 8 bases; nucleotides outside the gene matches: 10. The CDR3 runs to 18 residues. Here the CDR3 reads CASSQEGGTSGVKDEQFF. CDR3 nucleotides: TGTGCCAGCAGCCAAGAGGGGGGGACTAGCGGGGTTAAGGATGAGCAGTTCTTC.

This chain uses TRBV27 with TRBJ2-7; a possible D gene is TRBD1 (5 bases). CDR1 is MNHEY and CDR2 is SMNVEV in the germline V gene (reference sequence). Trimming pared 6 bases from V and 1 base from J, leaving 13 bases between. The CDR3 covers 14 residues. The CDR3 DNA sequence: TGTGCCAGCAGGGACATTAAGGGATCCTACGAGCAGTACTTC. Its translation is CASRDIKGSYEQYF.

CDR3 coding DNA: TGCAGCGGAAACCGGTACACTGAAGCTTTCTTT. It encodes CSGNRYTEAFF. The chain combines TRBV29-1 with TRBJ1-1; no clear D. Trimming left V 7 bases short and J 3 bases short, with 9 bases between. The CDR3 loop spans 11 amino acids. Germline V gene data show CDR1 as SQVTM and CDR2 as ANQGSEA.

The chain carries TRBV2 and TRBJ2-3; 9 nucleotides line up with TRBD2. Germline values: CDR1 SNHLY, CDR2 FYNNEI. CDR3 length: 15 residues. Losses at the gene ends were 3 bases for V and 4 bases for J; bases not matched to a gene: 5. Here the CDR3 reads CASSDRVAGADTQYF. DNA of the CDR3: TGTGCCAGCAGTGATAGGGTAGCGGGAGCAGATACGCAGTATTTT.

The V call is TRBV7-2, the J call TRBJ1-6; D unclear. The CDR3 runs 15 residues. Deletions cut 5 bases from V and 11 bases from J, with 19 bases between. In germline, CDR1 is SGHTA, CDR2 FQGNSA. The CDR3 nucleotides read TGTGCCAGCAGCCCAGACACGGGCCGGCGGACACCCCTCCACTTT. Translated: CASSPDTGRRTPLHF.

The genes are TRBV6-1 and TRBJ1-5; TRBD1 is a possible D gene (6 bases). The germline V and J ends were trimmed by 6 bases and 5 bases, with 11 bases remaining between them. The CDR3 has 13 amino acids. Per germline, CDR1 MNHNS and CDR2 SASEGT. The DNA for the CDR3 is TGTGCCAGCAGAACAGGGTTGGATCAGCCCCAGCATTTT. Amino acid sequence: CASRTGLDQPQHF.

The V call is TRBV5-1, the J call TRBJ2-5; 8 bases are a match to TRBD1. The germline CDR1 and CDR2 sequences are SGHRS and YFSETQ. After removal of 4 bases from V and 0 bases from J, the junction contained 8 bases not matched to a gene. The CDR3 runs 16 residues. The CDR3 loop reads CASSGRGQGYQETQYF. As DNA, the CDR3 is TGCGCCAGCAGCGGCAGAGGACAGGGATACCAAGAGACCCAGTACTTC.

Here the CDR3 reads CASSHRGGAYEQYF. The CDR3, as DNA: TGTGCCAGCAGCCACAGGGGCGGCGCCTACGAGCAGTACTTC. J is TRBJ2-7 and V is TRBV3-1; tentatively, D is TRBD1 (6 bases). The CDR3 runs to 14 residues. Germline assignment: CDR1 LGHDT and CDR2 YNNKEL (reference sequence). Trimming pared 3 bases from V and 2 bases from J, leaving 11 bases between.

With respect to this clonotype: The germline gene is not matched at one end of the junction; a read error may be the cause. CDR3 region: CASSLGGRNEQCF. As DNA, the CDR3 is TGCGCCAGCAGCTTGGGAGGTCGGAACGAGCAGTGCTTC. The rearrangement joins TRBV5-1 to TRBJ2-7; unclear D gene. This CDR3 is built from 13 residues. Germline V gene sequence: CDR1 SGHRS, CDR2 YFSETQ.

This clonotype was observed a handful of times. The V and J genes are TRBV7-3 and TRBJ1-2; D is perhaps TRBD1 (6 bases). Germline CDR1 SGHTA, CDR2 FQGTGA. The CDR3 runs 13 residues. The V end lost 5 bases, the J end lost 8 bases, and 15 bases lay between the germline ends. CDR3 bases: TGTGCCAGCAGCCCGACAGGAGGTGGCGGCTACACCTTC. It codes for CASSPTGGGGYTF.

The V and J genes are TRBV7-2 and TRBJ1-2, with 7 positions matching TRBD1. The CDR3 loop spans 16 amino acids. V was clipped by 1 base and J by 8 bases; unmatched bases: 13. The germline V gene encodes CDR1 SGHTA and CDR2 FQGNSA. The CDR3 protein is CASSLGEIRGKGGYTF. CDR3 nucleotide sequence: TGTGCCAGCAGCTTAGGGGAAATCAGGGGGAAAGGCGGCTACACCTTC. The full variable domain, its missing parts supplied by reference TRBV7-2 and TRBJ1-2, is GAGVSQSPSNKVTEKGKDVELRCDPISGHTALYWYRQSLGQGLEFLIYFQGNSAPDKSGLPSDRFSAERTGGSVSTLTIQRTQQEDSAVYLCASSLGEIRGKGGYTFGSGTRLTVV.

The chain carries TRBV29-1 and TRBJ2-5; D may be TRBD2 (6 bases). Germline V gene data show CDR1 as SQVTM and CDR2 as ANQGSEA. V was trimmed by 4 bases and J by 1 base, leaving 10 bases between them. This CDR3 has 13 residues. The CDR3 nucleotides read TGCAGCGTTGGGCGGGGCCGCCAAGAGACCCAGTACTTC. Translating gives CSVGRGRQETQYF.

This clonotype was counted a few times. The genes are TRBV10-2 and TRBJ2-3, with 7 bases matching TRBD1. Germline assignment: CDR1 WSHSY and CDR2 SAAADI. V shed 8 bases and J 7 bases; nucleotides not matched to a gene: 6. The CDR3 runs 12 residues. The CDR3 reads CASATGDYTQYF. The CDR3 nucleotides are TGCGCCAGCGCCACAGGGGATTATACGCAGTATTTT.